The 26 T cell receptor beta chains reported below all come from one sample, sequenced in a study of CD8 T cells in Susac syndrome. Reverse transcription used about 0.5 to 1 ug RNA and random hexamers. TCRdb reanalysed the immunoSEQ multiplex PCR reads using MiXCR and keeps one entry per CDR3 protein. Among some 77,000 distinct CDR3 sequences, just over 90% were seen once, and the ten largest hold less than 0.16%. The source material was CD4+ T cells from PBMCs. These TCRs come from a human donor with Susac syndrome.

The rearrangement uses TRBV28 and TRBJ2-7; no definite D call. V was cut by 6 bases and J by 3 bases, with 3 bases left in between. CDR3 length: 10 amino acids. The germline gives CDR1 MDHEN, CDR2 SYDVKM. CDR3: CASSDYEQYF. CDR3 sequence (DNA): TGTGCCAGCAGCGACTACGAGCAGTACTTC.

The chain joins TRBV4-1 to TRBJ2-1, with 9 bases identical to TRBD2. V lost 4 bases to trimming and J lost 8 bases; unmatched junction nucleotides: 12. From germline, CDR1 is MGHRA and CDR2 YSYEKL. This CDR3 has 16 residues. CDR3 bases: TGCGCCAGCAGCCTTGAGGGCGGGGGGGCCAGAGATGAGCAGTTCTTC. Protein sequence: CASSLEGGGARDEQFF.

The chain uses TRBV3-1 and TRBJ2-7; D is perhaps TRBD1 or TRBD2 (6 bases each). V dropped 1 base and J dropped 4 bases, with 20 bases sitting between them. The CDR3 is made up of 17 amino acids. The germline CDR1 and CDR2 sequences are LGHDT and YNNKEL (reference sequence). CDR3 sequence reads: CASSQGLGQPQQYEQYF. In nucleotides, the CDR3 is TGTGCCAGCAGCCAAGGACTAGGACAGCCCCAACAATACGAGCAGTACTTC.

This clonotype was seen a few times. This chain joins TRBV3-1 and TRBJ2-5; perhaps TRBD1 as D (5 bases). Trimming took off 4 bases at V and 5 bases at J, with 20 bases between the two ends. The CDR3 length is 16 residues. Germline values: CDR1 LGHDT, CDR2 YNNKEL (reference sequence). The CDR3 protein is CASSLGVSFHGETQYF. The CDR3 bases are TGTGCCAGCAGCCTAGGGGTCTCATTCCACGGGGAGACCCAGTACTTC.

The chain recombines TRBV19 with TRBJ1-1; the D is unclear. V was pared by 0 bases and J by 5 bases, with 13 bases between. Germline V gives CDR1 LNHDA, CDR2 SQIVND (reference sequence). The CDR3 contains 15 residues. CDR3 sequence reads: CASSIDLKQRTEAFF. Written as DNA, the CDR3 is TGTGCCAGTAGTATAGATCTAAAGCAAAGGACTGAAGCTTTCTTT.

This chain connects TRBV15 to TRBJ2-2; 8 bases line up with TRBD2. The germline V gene encodes CDR1 LNHNV and CDR2 YYDKDF (reference sequence). The CDR3 totals 14 residues. The V segment lost 3 bases and the J segment 6 bases; nucleotides outside the gene matches: 3. CDR3 amino acids: CATSSGGGSGELFF. As DNA, the CDR3 is TGTGCCACCAGCAGTGGCGGGGGGTCCGGGGAGCTGTTTTTT.

Turning to this clonotype: Compared with germline, one end of the junction differs, possibly owing to a read error. The V call is TRBV7-7, the J call TRBJ2-3; D ambiguous. Looked up from germline, CDR1 is SSHAT and CDR2 is FNYEAQ (reference sequence). The CDR3 runs to 15 residues. The DNA of the CDR3 is TGTGCTAGCAGCCTCAACCCGGGTCAGTCGGATACGCAGTATTTT. Translated, it gives CASSLNPGQSDTQYF.

This chain uses TRBV28 with TRBJ2-7, with no clear D. Between the trimmed V and J ends, which lost 3 bases and 11 bases, there was a span of 14 bases. The germline V gene has CDR1 MDHEN and CDR2 SYDVKM. The CDR3 extends over 12 amino acids. This chain's CDR3 is CASSLARRAEYF. Here the CDR3 DNA reads TGTGCCAGCAGTTTGGCCCGCCGGGCGGAGTACTTC.

The rearrangement joins TRBV7-9 to TRBJ1-5; TRBD1 agrees at 9 bases. J was trimmed by 3 bases and V by 5 bases; bases with no gene match: 5. CDR3 length: 15 amino acids. Germline CDR1 SEHNR, CDR2 FQNEAQ (reference sequence). CDR3 DNA sequence: TGTGCCAGCAGCGCCGGGACAGGGATCAATCAGCCCCAGCATTTT. Its protein product is CASSAGTGINQPQHF.

This rearrangement joins TRBV6-6 to TRBJ2-5; D assignment may be TRBD1 or TRBD2 (6 bases each). V was pared by 0 bases and J by 5 bases, with 10 bases between. The CDR3 consists of 14 residues. Germline CDR1 MNHNY, CDR2 SVGAGI (reference sequence). The CDR3 spells CASSYSGAGETQYF. CDR3 sequence (DNA): TGTGCCAGCAGTTACTCGGGGGCGGGGGAGACCCAGTACTTC.

The CDR3 nucleotides read TGTGCCAGCAGTGGCCCCCACAGGGGGCGCGGTTACGAGCAGTACTTC. Amino acids: CASSGPHRGRGYEQYF. The chain is built from TRBV25-1 and TRBJ2-7, with TRBD1 matching 9 bases. The CDR3 loop spans 16 amino acids. The junction had 11 bases not matched to a gene; V was cut back by 4 bases and J by 4 bases. Germline V gene lookup returns CDR1 MGHDK and CDR2 SYGVNS.

The chain carries TRBV18 and TRBJ1-1; no firm D call. Trimming shortened V by 2 bases and J by 0 bases, and 7 bases separated the two germline ends. CDR1 KGHSH and CDR2 LQKENI come from the germline V gene. The CDR3 covers 14 residues. The CDR3 nucleotides are TGTGCCAGCTCACCAGACTCACTGAACACTGAAGCTTTCTTT. Translating it yields CASSPDSLNTEAFF.

The chain links TRBV9 to TRBJ2-5, with 16 bases matching TRBD2. Trimming at V came to 2 bases and at J to 5 bases, leaving 15 bases not matched to a gene. This CDR3 is built from 20 residues. Germline V lookup: CDR1 SGDLS, CDR2 YYNGEE. In DNA form, the CDR3 reads TGTGCCAGCAGCGTCCGTTCCGGGACTAGCGGGGGGGCTTTATTGGAGACCCAGTACTTC. Its translation is CASSVRSGTSGGALLETQYF.

V gene TRBV15 combines with J gene TRBJ2-7; D might be TRBD1 (6 bases). Trimming left V 0 bases short and J 0 bases short, with 12 bases between. The CDR3 is made up of 16 amino acids. The germline CDR1 and CDR2 sequences are LNHNV and YYDKDF (reference sequence). CDR3 amino acids: CATSRDQMGASYEQYF. The CDR3 bases are TGTGCCACCAGCAGAGATCAGATGGGGGCCTCCTACGAGCAGTACTTC. The full variable domain, its missing parts supplied by reference TRBV15 and TRBJ2-7, is DAMVIQNPRYQVTQFGKPVTLSCSQTLNHNVMYWYQQKSSQAPKLLFHYYDKDFNNEADTPDNFQSRRPNTSFCFLDIRSPGLGDTAMYLCATSRDQMGASYEQYFGPGTRLTVT.

The chain couples TRBV6-4 to TRBJ2-3; 8 bases are shared with TRBD2. The trim removed 3 bases at V and 9 bases at J, leaving 11 bases unmatched. CDR3 length: 15 residues. The V gene's germline CDR1 is MRHNA and CDR2 SNTAGT. CDR3 sequence (DNA): TGTGCCAGCAGTGAAGCGGGGGTTCCCCCCAGCACGCAGTATTTT. It encodes CASSEAGVPPSTQYF.

The sample holds one count of this clonotype. The chain uses TRBV7-3 and TRBJ2-5, with 14 bases identical to TRBD2. Germline trimming cut 5 bases from V and 5 bases from J; bases unmatched to any gene: 10. The germline CDR1 and CDR2 sequences are SGHTA and FQGTGA. This CDR3 has 17 amino acids. CDR3 DNA sequence: TGTGCCAGCAGCCGATCGGGACTAGCGGGGGAAGGGGAGACCCAGTACTTC. Its protein is CASSRSGLAGEGETQYF.

This chain connects TRBV5-1 to TRBJ2-5, with D possibly TRBD1 on 7 matching bases. Between the trimmed V and J ends, which lost 5 bases and 5 bases, there was a span of 25 bases. The CDR3 runs 17 residues. Germline V lookup: CDR1 SGHRS, CDR2 YFSETQ. The CDR3 region is CASSSPPSGGYLETQYF. In nucleotides, the CDR3 is TGCGCCAGCAGTTCCCCCCCTTCAGGGGGGTATTTGGAGACCCAGTACTTC.

The rearrangement uses TRBV7-2 and TRBJ2-7; the D gene is possibly TRBD1 (5 bases). Trimming shortened V by 1 base and J by 6 bases, and 10 bases separated the two germline ends. Germline V gene lookup returns CDR1 SGHTA and CDR2 FQGNSA. The CDR3 is made up of 13 amino acids. CDR3 DNA sequence: TGTGCCAGCAGCTTAGACAGGCTCTCCGAGCAGTACTTC. This encodes CASSLDRLSEQYF.

The genes are TRBV7-9 and TRBJ1-1; possible D gene TRBD1, 5 bases. Deletions cut 1 base from V and 10 bases from J, with 16 bases between. The CDR3 runs to 14 residues. Germline V lookup: CDR1 SEHNR, CDR2 FQNEAQ (reference sequence). The CDR3 protein is CASSLEGSGPRAFF. For the CDR3, the DNA is TGTGCCAGCAGCTTAGAGGGTTCGGGACCCCGAGCTTTCTTT. The entire variable domain, with the rest obtained from reference TRBV7-9 and TRBJ1-1, is as follows: DTGVSQNPRHKITKRGQNVTFRCDPISEHNRLYWYRQTLGQGPEFLTYFQNEAQLEKSRLLSDRFSAERPKGSFSTLEIQRTEQGDSAMYLCASSLEGSGPRAFFGQGTRLTVV.

CDR3 nucleotide sequence: TGTGCCAGCAGTTTGGGACAGGGAAATGAGCAGTTCTTC. Its protein product is CASSLGQGNEQFF. The chain employs TRBV12-3 or TRBV12-4 and TRBJ2-1, with TRBD1 identical over 9 bases. The CDR3 consists of 13 residues. The junction had 1 base not matched to a gene; V was cut back by 3 bases and J by 7 bases.

V is TRBV20-1 and J is TRBJ1-2; no clear D. The V end lost 1 base, the J end lost 3 bases, and 9 bases lay between the germline ends. In germline, CDR1 is DFQATT, CDR2 SNEGSKA (reference sequence). This CDR3 spans 13 amino acids. CDR3 sequence reads: CSARVERYYGYTF. CDR3 nucleotides: TGCAGTGCTAGAGTTGAGCGATACTATGGCTACACCTTC.

The genes are TRBV11-2 and TRBJ2-1; 8 bases are a match to TRBD1. The CDR3 spans 12 residues. After removal of 2 bases from V and 16 bases from J, the junction contained 7 bases not matched to a gene. Germline V gene data show CDR1 as SGHAT and CDR2 as FQNNGV. This CDR3 reads CASSLRETGVFF. The CDR3 DNA is TGTGCCAGCAGCTTAAGGGAGACAGGGGTCTTCTTC. The full variable domain, its missing parts supplied by reference TRBV11-2 and TRBJ2-1, is EAGVAQSPRYKIIEKRQSVAFWCNPISGHATLYWYQQILGQGPKLLIQFQNNGVVDDSQLPKDRFSAERLKGVDSTLKIQPAKLEDSAVYLCASSLRETGVFFGPGTRLTVL.

The V gene is TRBV20-1, the J gene TRBJ2-3, with 10 nucleotides matching TRBD1. CDR3 length equals 14 residues. V lost 5 bases, J lost 2 bases, and 4 bases stayed unmatched. The germline V gene encodes CDR1 DFQATT and CDR2 SNEGSKA (reference sequence). CDR3: CSAPGQGNTDTQYF. In DNA form, the CDR3 reads TGCAGTGCTCCGGGACAGGGGAACACAGATACGCAGTATTTT.

V and J are TRBV3-1 and TRBJ2-6; 10 nucleotides line up with TRBD1. The length of the CDR3 is 17 residues. V shed 4 bases, J shed 2 bases, and the junction held 5 bases outside the gene matches. Germline V gives CDR1 LGHDT, CDR2 YNNKEL (reference sequence). CDR3 amino acids: CASSPRQGATGANVLTF. CDR3 nucleotides: TGTGCCAGCAGCCCACGACAGGGGGCGACTGGGGCCAACGTCCTGACTTTC.

The chain is built from TRBV20-1 and TRBJ1-3; D remains unclear. Trimming stripped 3 bases from V and 3 bases from J, with 9 bases between. CDR3 size: 13 residues. The germline gives CDR1 DFQATT, CDR2 SNEGSKA (reference sequence). CDR3 coding DNA: TGCAGTGCTAGCCGGGGAAATGGAAACACCATATATTTT. It is translated as CSASRGNGNTIYF.

The chain couples TRBV4-3 to TRBJ2-6; possibly TRBD1 for D (5 bases). Germline V gives CDR1 LGHNA, CDR2 YSLEER. This CDR3 contains 18 residues. The V and J ends lost 4 bases and 0 bases respectively, with 16 bases between them. The CDR3 DNA sequence: TGCGCCAGCAGCCTCCTTAGGGGAAAAGTCTCTGGGGCCAACGTCCTGACTTTC. Residues: CASSLLRGKVSGANVLTF.